This T cell receptor beta chain comes out of a study of breast tumors, draining lymph nodes, adjacent tissues. In TCRdb, the multiplex PCR reads were re-called with MiXCR into one record per CDR3 protein. The sample lists fewer than 25,000 distinct CDR3 sequences, about 70% occurring once. On this clonotype: What it recognizes is unknown.

General study results and limits: Tumor T cell lymph node origin was a supported hypothesis, not proven. Luminal-like breast cancer showed significantly higher tumor–nontumor repertoire similarity than basal-like. Most tumor T cells seemingly derive from lymph node, then expand in tumor. Compared with lymph nodes, tumors were less diverse; compared with nontumor tissue, more.

This receptor was identified in a female donor with breast cancer. Some clones in this sample may be carry-over from other donors' samples. Sequencing input: tumor-adjacent breast tissue.

The CDR3, as DNA: TGTGCCAGCAGCCAAGGATTGAGGGACAGGGGCAGTGCAGAGACCCAGTACTTC. Translated, it gives CASSQGLRDRGSAETQYF. The chain recombines TRBV4-2 with TRBJ2-5; 10 bases agree with TRBD1. The CDR3 runs to 18 residues. After removal of 1 base from V and 4 bases from J, the junction contained 12 bases not matched to a gene. The germline gives CDR1 LGHNA, CDR2 YNFKEQ.